The 29 T cell receptor beta chains reported below all come from one sample, sequenced in a study of blood T cells in healthy people across ages. Combining a sample-barcoded 5' primer with a J-beta primer mix, a second PCR ran for 7 to 11 cycles. TCRdb recomputed calls from the 5' RACE reads with MiXCR, one row per CDR3 protein. The table lists 1.5 million or so distinct CDR3 sequences, around two fifths of them singletons, with 7.9% in the top ten. The sequenced material came from blood. The receptors stem from a woman aged 18-30 years in good health.

This chain uses TRBV15 with TRBJ2-3; TRBD2 matches at 13 bases. Germline CDR1 is LNHNV and CDR2 is YYDKDF (reference sequence). The CDR3 spans 18 residues. With 0 bases clipped from V and 3 bases from J, the junction kept 6 bases outside the gene matches. CDR3 coding DNA: TGTGCCACCAGCAGAGATCAGGGACTAGCGGGACGGACAGATACGCAGTATTTT. Translated: CATSRDQGLAGRTDTQYF.

V is TRBV10-1 and J is TRBJ1-2; the D is unclear. This CDR3 contains 17 residues. V lost 1 base to trimming and J lost 3 bases, with 18 bases between them. Germline CDR1 WNHNN, CDR2 SYGVQD (reference sequence). The chain's CDR3 is CASSEFSRQPPHYGYTF. CDR3 DNA sequence: TGCGCCAGCAGTGAGTTTTCCCGGCAGCCGCCCCACTATGGCTACACCTTC.

This clonotype was seen more than once but under ten times. V gene TRBV5-1 combines with J gene TRBJ2-2; the D gene is possibly TRBD2 (6 bases). The CDR3 sequence is 15 residues long. V was shortened by 0 bases and J by 3 bases, with 9 bases between the two germline ends. Germline V lookup: CDR1 SGHRS, CDR2 YFSETQ. CDR3 in amino acids: CASSLAGDHTGELFF. In DNA form, the CDR3 reads TGCGCCAGCAGCTTGGCGGGGGACCACACCGGGGAGCTGTTTTTT.

The gene calls are TRBV4-1 and TRBJ2-1, with 10 bases that match TRBD2. CDR1 and CDR2 (germline): MGHRA, YSYEKL. V gave up 0 bases and J gave up 8 bases; unmatched junction bases: 10. CDR3 length: 17 amino acids. The CDR3 DNA sequence: TGCGCCAGCAGCCAAGATTGGGTAGCGGGAGGTATCGATGAGCAGTTCTTC. This codes for CASSQDWVAGGIDEQFF.

V gene TRBV3-1 combines with J gene TRBJ2-4; a weak D match, TRBD2 (6 bases). Trimming shortened V by 0 bases and J by 13 bases, and 22 bases separated the two germline ends. The CDR3 is made up of 16 amino acids. Germline lookup yields CDR1 LGHDT and CDR2 YNNKEL (reference sequence). DNA for the CDR3: TGTGCCAGCAGCCAAGAGCGGGGAACGCGATACAATGAGCAGTACTTC. Encoded protein: CASSQERGTRYNEQYF.

This clonotype was seen a handful of times. The CDR3 coding sequence is TGTGCCAGCAGCCAAGGGAGGCGGCTAGCGGGTCCAGATACGCAGTATTTT. Its protein is CASSQGRRLAGPDTQYF. The V call is TRBV3-1, the J call TRBJ2-3; 8 nucleotides align to TRBD2. Trimming cost V 1 base and J 4 bases; bases outside gene matches: 10. Germline CDR1 LGHDT, CDR2 YNNKEL (reference sequence). This CDR3 contains 17 residues.

The chain recombines TRBV5-1 with TRBJ1-4; 9 nucleotides line up with TRBD1. The V gene end was trimmed by 4 bases and the J gene end by 8 bases; junction bases not matched to a gene: 9. Per germline, CDR1 SGHRS and CDR2 YFSETQ. This CDR3 region has 15 residues. This CDR3 is CASSRGQGVEEKLFF. As DNA, the CDR3 is TGCGCCAGCAGCCGGGGACAGGGAGTGGAGGAAAAACTGTTTTTT.

This clonotype appeared a few times. The chain uses TRBV7-9 and TRBJ2-1; 8 bases line up with TRBD1. The CDR3 length is 15 residues. CDR1 SEHNR and CDR2 FQNEAQ come from the germline V gene (reference sequence). J was trimmed by 3 bases and V by 5 bases; bases with no gene match: 6. CDR3 sequence reads: CASSTTGGNYNEQFF. For the CDR3, the DNA is TGTGCCAGCAGCACCACAGGGGGAAACTACAATGAGCAGTTCTTC.

This chain joins TRBV6-6 and TRBJ2-5; 11 nucleotides agree with TRBD2. Germline CDR1 reads MNHNY; CDR2 reads SVGAGI (reference sequence). The V gene end was trimmed by 6 bases and the J gene end by 6 bases; junction bases not matched to a gene: 9. This CDR3 spans 15 amino acids. The CDR3 protein is CASSDVAGGQQTQYF. CDR3 coding DNA: TGTGCCAGCAGCGACGTAGCGGGGGGGCAACAGACCCAGTACTTC.

This clonotype occurred a few times. The chain employs TRBV20-1 and TRBJ2-3; D is undetermined. CDR1 is DFQATT and CDR2 is SNEGSKA in the germline V gene (reference sequence). The V end lost 7 bases, the J end lost 2 bases, and 16 bases lay between the germline ends. The CDR3 totals 14 residues. The CDR3 nucleotides read TGCAGTGTATCTTCCCGGGCCATCACAGATACGCAGTATTTT. Translated, it gives CSVSSRAITDTQYF.

This clonotype has at least ten counts. The chain combines TRBV13 with TRBJ2-5, with 8 bases lining up with TRBD1. The germline V gene has CDR1 PRHDT and CDR2 FYEKMQ (reference sequence). The CDR3 runs to 14 residues. The V and J ends lost 1 base and 5 bases, in that order; junction bases with no gene match: 3. The CDR3 reads CASSLVDRGETQYF. DNA of the CDR3: TGTGCCAGCAGCTTAGTCGACAGGGGCGAGACCCAGTACTTC.

The chain links TRBV19 to TRBJ1-2, with D hard to call. This CDR3 region has 14 residues. Germline CDR1 and CDR2: LNHDA and SQIVND (reference sequence). Trimming removed 0 bases at V and 4 bases at J, with 9 bases between. CDR3 bases: TGTGCCAGTAGTATAGATGGGAGGACCTATGGCTACACCTTC. This sequence encodes CASSIDGRTYGYTF.

Written as DNA, the CDR3 is TGTGCCAGCAGCTTGGGAGCGGGGCGGTTCCAAGAGACCCAGTACTTC. Translated: CASSLGAGRFQETQYF. The chain has TRBV7-2 and TRBJ2-5, with TRBD2 matching 7 bases. CDR1 SGHTA and CDR2 FQGNSA come from the germline V gene. V was pared by 3 bases and J by 1 base, with 8 bases of the junction left unmatched. The CDR3 runs 16 residues. The full variable domain, in which reference TRBV7-2 and TRBJ2-5 provide the parts outside the CDR3, is GAGVSQSPSNKVTEKGKDVELRCDPISGHTALYWYRQSLGQGLEFLIYFQGNSAPDKSGLPSDRFSAERTGGSVSTLTIQRTQQEDSAVYLCASSLGAGRFQETQYFGPGTRLLVL.

This clonotype occurred once. A read error may account for a junction end that differs from germline. The chain is built from TRBV5-1 and TRBJ2-1; D perhaps matches TRBD2 (6 bases). Germline V CDR1 and CDR2: SGHRS, YFSETQ. This CDR3 spans 17 amino acids. CDR3: CTSSGSGLGGSYNEQFF. The CDR3 bases are TGCACCAGCAGCGGTAGCGGCCTCGGAGGGTCCTACAATGAGCAGTTCTTC.

The chain has TRBV5-1 and TRBJ1-4; D gene unclear. CDR3 size: 14 residues. The germline V gene has CDR1 SGHRS and CDR2 YFSETQ. Trimming removed 4 bases from V and 7 bases from J, with 14 bases in between. CDR3: CASSLGAMGEKLFF. CDR3 nucleotide sequence: TGCGCCAGCAGCCTCGGAGCAATGGGTGAAAAACTGTTTTTT.

This clonotype was picked up a small number of times. The chain employs TRBV25-1 and TRBJ2-1, with no clear D. Trimming took off 5 bases at V and 1 base at J, with 12 bases between the two ends. CDR3 length: 15 amino acids. Germline CDR1 reads MGHDK; CDR2 reads SYGVNS. The CDR3 DNA is TGTGCCAGCAGTCAATGGGTGGGTTCCTACAATGAGCAGTTCTTC. It specifies CASSQWVGSYNEQFF.

This clonotype appeared a few times. The rearrangement uses TRBV6-5 and TRBJ2-1, with TRBD2 matching over 7 bases. Trimming removed 5 bases from V and 9 bases from J; junction bases left unmatched: 13. The CDR3 is made up of 15 amino acids. Germline CDR1 and CDR2: MNHEY and SVGAGI. This CDR3 reads CASSDPGGPGGEQFF. CDR3 coding DNA: TGTGCCAGCAGTGACCCGGGGGGTCCGGGGGGTGAGCAGTTCTTC.

V and J are TRBV20-1 and TRBJ1-2; 9 nucleotides agree with TRBD1. This CDR3 has 16 residues. Losses at the gene ends were 0 bases for V and 6 bases for J; bases not matched to a gene: 11. Germline-derived CDR1 and CDR2 are DFQATT and SNEGSKA (reference sequence). The CDR3 region has the DNA TGCAGTGCTAGAGATGGCGAACAGGGGGCAAGGCATGGCTACACCTTC. Protein: CSARDGEQGARHGYTF.

This clonotype was recorded a few times. J is TRBJ1-1 and V is TRBV25-1, with D possibly TRBD1 on 5 matching bases. V gave up 3 bases and J gave up 7 bases, with 12 bases separating them. The germline V gene encodes CDR1 MGHDK and CDR2 SYGVNS. The CDR3 contains 13 residues. The CDR3 region has the DNA TGTGCCAGCAGTGAGGGGGGGATTAATGAAGCTTTCTTT. Its protein is CASSEGGINEAFF.

This clonotype was observed a few times. V usage is TRBV20-1 and J usage is TRBJ2-1; D uncertain. In germline, CDR1 is DFQATT, CDR2 SNEGSKA (reference sequence). The CDR3 covers 16 residues. Trimming left V 0 bases short and J 0 bases short, with 12 bases between. The CDR3 region has the DNA TGCAGTGCTAGAGATCTGCAGAGGAGCTCCTACAATGAGCAGTTCTTC. Its protein product is CSARDLQRSSYNEQFF.

The chain uses TRBV14 and TRBJ2-2; 8 bases are shared with TRBD2. This CDR3 spans 17 amino acids. V shed 0 bases, J shed 1 base, and the junction held 4 bases outside the gene matches. Germline V gives CDR1 SGHDN, CDR2 FVKESK. CDR3 sequence: CASSQDHLAGNTGELFF. CDR3 bases: TGTGCCAGCAGCCAAGATCATCTAGCGGGGAACACCGGGGAGCTGTTTTTT.

The chain carries TRBV11-2 and TRBJ2-7, with 10 bases aligning to TRBD2. With 0 bases clipped from V and 7 bases from J, the junction kept 15 bases outside the gene matches. This CDR3 has 18 residues. Per germline, CDR1 SGHAT and CDR2 FQNNGV. The CDR3 DNA is TGTGCCAGCAGCTTAGACGCTCAGGGAACTAGCGGGAAAGGTGAGCAGTACTTC. Its protein product is CASSLDAQGTSGKGEQYF.

The sample holds a few counts of this clonotype. V and J are TRBV6-1 and TRBJ1-6; D is unresolved. Germline-derived CDR1 and CDR2 are MNHNS and SASEGT. Trimming removed 4 bases from V and 5 bases from J, with 6 bases in between. The CDR3 totals 13 residues. This CDR3 reads CASSGYNNSPLHF. CDR3 bases: TGTGCCAGCAGTGGATACAATAATTCACCCCTCCACTTT.

This clonotype was picked up a small number of times. V and J are TRBV27 and TRBJ2-5, with D maybe TRBD2 (5 bases). The J call is in doubt because the DNA end fits TRBJ2-7 better. The CDR3 spans 14 residues. CDR1 and CDR2 from the germline V gene are MNHEY and SMNVEV (reference sequence). The CDR3 coding sequence is TGTGCCAGCAGTTTATCCCTAGCCTCGGGCGAGCAGTACTTC. This translates into CASSLSLASGEQYF.

The chain combines TRBV20-1 with TRBJ2-7, with no clear D. The CDR3 totals 13 residues. Germline V gene data show CDR1 as DFQATT and CDR2 as SNEGSKA (reference sequence). The DNA of the CDR3 is TGCGCCGCCTGGCCCGAACCTACCTACGAGCAGTACTTC. Its protein is CAAWPEPTYEQYF.

This chain links TRBV6-2 or TRBV6-3 with TRBJ1-1; 7 nucleotides line up with TRBD1. V trimming: 5 bases; J trimming: 1 base; junction bases outside the gene matches: 16. CDR3 size: 18 residues. Germline values: CDR1 MNHEY, CDR2 SVGEGT. Here the CDR3 reads CASSPFTPTRGGNTEAFF. The CDR3 DNA is TGTGCCAGCAGTCCATTTACCCCCACCAGGGGGGGGAACACTGAAGCTTTCTTT.

The V and J genes are TRBV30 and TRBJ1-1, with D unresolved. Trimming pared 3 bases from V and 1 base from J, leaving 9 bases between. The CDR3 consists of 13 residues. Germline V gene data show CDR1 as GTSNPN and CDR2 as SVGIG (reference sequence). The CDR3 loop reads CAWSLTENTEAFF. CDR3 DNA: TGTGCCTGGAGCTTAACAGAGAACACTGAAGCTTTCTTT.

This clonotype was observed a few times. This chain connects TRBV5-1 to TRBJ2-5; D gene unclear. The CDR3 is 13 amino acids. The V end lost 7 bases, the J end lost 0 bases, and 10 bases lay between the germline ends. Per germline, CDR1 SGHRS and CDR2 YFSETQ. The CDR3 nucleotides are TGCGCCAGCGCAAGGGCGGACCAAGAGACCCAGTACTTC. The encoded protein is CASARADQETQYF.

The V call is TRBV29-1, the J call TRBJ1-5, with D perhaps matching TRBD1 (6 bases). The CDR3 runs 13 residues. CDR1 SQVTM and CDR2 ANQGSEA come from the germline V gene. The V end lost 6 bases, the J end lost 2 bases, and 11 bases lay between the germline ends. The CDR3 spells CSVRGDGNQPQHF. The DNA for the CDR3 is TGCAGCGTAAGGGGGGACGGCAATCAGCCCCAGCATTTT.